This T cell receptor beta chain emerged from a study of blood T cell repertoires in COVID-19. About the research overall: The United States, Italy and Spain were the sources of the acute and convalescent COVID-19 samples. The analysed material was cDNA or gDNA that came from T cells, B-cell-depleted T cells, or PBMCs.

Per the original methods: Scientists estimated how many nucleated cells there were by amplifying reference gene primers. Generated by immunoSEQ multiplex PCR, the TCRdb table keeps only in-frame clones and is missing some. For V, J and clone size, that table is used; D and trimming come from the DNA. The sample has 130,000 or so clones; about 80% are singletons. This sequence was found in a woman aged 60-70 years with acute or convalescent COVID-19. Source material: peripheral blood.

The CDR3 nucleotides are TGTGCCAGTAGTATAAATGGGGCAGAAGCAGATACGCAGTATTTT. This gives the protein CASSINGAEADTQYF. The chain combines TRBV19 with TRBJ2-3, with D perhaps TRBD1 (5 bases). The ends were cut back, 2 bases at V and 4 bases at J, with 13 bases in the middle. This CDR3 has 15 residues. Per the germline V gene, CDR1 is LNHDA and CDR2 is SQIVND (reference sequence). The variable domain in full, with the rest retrieved from reference TRBV19 and TRBJ2-3, is DGGITQSPKYLFRKEGQNVTLSCEQNLNHDAMYWYRQDPGQGLRLIYYSQIVNDFQKGDIAEGYSVSREKKESFPLTVTSAQKNPTAFYLCASSINGAEADTQYFGPGTRLTVL.